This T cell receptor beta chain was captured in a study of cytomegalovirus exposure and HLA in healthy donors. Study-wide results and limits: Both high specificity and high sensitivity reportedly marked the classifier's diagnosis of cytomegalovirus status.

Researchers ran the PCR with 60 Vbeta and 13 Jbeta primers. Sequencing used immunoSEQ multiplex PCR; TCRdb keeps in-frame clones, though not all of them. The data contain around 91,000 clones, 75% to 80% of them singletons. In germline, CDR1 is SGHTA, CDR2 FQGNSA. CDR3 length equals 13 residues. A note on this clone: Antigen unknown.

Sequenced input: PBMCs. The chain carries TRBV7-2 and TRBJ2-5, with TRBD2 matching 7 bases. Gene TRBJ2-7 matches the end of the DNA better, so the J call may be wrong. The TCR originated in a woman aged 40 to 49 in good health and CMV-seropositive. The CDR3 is CASSLEAGYEQYF. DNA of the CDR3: TGTGCCAGCAGCTTAGAAGCGGGGTACGAGCAGTACTTC.